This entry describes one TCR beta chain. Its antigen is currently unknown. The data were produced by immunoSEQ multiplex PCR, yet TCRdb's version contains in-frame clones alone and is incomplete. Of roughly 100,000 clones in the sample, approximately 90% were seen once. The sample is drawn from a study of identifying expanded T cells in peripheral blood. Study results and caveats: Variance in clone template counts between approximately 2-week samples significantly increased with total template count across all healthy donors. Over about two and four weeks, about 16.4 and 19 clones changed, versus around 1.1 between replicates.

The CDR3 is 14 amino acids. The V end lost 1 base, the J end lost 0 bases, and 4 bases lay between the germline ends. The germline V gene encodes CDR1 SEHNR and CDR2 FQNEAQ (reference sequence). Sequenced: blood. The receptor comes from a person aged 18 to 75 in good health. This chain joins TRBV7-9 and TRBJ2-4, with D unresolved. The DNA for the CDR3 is TGTGCCAGCAGCTTAGGTATAGCCAAAAACATTCAGTACTTC. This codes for CASSLGIAKNIQYF.